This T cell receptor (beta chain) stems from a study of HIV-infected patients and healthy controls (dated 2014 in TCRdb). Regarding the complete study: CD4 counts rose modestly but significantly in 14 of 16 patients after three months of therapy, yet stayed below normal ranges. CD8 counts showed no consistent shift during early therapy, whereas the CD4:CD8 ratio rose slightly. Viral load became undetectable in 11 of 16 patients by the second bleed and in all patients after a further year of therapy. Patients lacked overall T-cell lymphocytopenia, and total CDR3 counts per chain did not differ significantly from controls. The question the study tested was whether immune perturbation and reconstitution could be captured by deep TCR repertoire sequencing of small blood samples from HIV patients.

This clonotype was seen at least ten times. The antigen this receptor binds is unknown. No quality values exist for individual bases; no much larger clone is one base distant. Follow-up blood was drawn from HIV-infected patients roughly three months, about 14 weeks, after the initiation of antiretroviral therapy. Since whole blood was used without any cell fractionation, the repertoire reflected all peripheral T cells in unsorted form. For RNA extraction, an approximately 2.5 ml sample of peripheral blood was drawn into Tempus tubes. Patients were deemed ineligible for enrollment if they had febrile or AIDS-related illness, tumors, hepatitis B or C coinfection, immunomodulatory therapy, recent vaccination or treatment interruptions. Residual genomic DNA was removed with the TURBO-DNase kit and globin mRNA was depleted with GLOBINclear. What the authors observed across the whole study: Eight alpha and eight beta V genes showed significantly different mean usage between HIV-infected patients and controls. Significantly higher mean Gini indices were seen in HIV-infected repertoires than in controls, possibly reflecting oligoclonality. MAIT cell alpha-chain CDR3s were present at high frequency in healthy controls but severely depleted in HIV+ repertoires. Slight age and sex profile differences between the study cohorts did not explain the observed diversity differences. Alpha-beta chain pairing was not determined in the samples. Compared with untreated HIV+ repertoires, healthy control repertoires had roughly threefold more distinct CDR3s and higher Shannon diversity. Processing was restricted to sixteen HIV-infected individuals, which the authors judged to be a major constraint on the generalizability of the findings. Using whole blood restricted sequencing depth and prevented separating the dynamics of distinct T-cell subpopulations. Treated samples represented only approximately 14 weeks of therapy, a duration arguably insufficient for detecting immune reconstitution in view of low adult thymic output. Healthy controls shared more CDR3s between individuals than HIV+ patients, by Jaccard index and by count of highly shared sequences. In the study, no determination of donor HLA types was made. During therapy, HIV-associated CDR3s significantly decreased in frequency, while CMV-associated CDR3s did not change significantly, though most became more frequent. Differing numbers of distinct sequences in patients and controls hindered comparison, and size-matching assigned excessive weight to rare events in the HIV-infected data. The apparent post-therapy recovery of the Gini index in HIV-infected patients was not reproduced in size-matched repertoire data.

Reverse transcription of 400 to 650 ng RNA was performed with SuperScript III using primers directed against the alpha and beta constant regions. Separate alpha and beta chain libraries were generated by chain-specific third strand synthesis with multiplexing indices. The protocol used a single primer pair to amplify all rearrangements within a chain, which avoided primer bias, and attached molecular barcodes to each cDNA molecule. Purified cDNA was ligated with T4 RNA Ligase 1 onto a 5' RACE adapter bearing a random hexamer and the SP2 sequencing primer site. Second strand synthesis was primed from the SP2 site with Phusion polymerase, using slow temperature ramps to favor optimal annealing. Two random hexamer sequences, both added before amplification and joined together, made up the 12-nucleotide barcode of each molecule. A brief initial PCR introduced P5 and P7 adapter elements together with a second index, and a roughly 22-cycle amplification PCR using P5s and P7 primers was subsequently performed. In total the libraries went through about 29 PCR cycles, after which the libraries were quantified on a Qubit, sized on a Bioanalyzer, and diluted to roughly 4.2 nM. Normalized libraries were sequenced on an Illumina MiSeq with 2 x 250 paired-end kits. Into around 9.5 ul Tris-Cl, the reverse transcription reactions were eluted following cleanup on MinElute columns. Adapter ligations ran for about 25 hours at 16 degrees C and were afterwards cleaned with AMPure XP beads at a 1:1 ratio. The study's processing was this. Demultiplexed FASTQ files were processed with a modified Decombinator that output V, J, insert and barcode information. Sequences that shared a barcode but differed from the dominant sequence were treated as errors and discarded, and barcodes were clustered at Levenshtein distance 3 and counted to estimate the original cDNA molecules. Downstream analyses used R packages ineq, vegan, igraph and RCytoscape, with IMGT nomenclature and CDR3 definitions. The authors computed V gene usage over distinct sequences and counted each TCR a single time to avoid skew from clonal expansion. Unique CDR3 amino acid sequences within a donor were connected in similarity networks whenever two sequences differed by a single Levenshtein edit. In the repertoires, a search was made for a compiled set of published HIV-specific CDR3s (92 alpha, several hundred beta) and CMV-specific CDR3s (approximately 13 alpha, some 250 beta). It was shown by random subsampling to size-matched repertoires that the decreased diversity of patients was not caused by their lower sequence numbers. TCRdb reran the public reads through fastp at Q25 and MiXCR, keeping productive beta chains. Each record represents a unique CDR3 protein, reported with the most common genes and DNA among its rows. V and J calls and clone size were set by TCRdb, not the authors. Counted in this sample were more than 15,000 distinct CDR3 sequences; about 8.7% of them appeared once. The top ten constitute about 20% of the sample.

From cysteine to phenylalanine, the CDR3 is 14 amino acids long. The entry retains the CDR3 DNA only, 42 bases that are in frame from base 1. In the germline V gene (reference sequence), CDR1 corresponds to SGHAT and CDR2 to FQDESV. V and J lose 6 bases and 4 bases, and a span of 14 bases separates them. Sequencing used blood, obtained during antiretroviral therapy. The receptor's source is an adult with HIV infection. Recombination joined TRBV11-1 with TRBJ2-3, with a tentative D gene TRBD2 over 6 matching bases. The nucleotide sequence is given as TGTGCCAGCAGTCGTAGCAGCGGGCCAGATACGCAGTATTTT. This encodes CASSRSSGPDTQYF.